This T cell receptor beta chain was identified in a study of technical replicates of blood from several donors. The table came from immunoSEQ multiplex PCR; TCRdb's copy has only in-frame clones and leaves some out. This table has nearly 90,000 clones, just under 95% appearing once. This TCR came from a human donor in good health. Sequencing input: T cells isolated from PBMCs.

CDR3: CSVDDRGPYNEQFF. The CDR3 DNA is TGCAGCGTAGATGACAGGGGCCCCTACAATGAGCAGTTCTTC. This chain uses TRBV29-1 with TRBJ2-1, with 8 bases aligning to TRBD1. In germline, CDR1 is SQVTM, CDR2 ANQGSEA. This CDR3 is built from 14 residues. Trimming removed 6 bases from V and 2 bases from J; junction bases left unmatched: 6.